This TCR beta chain was captured in a study of PD-L1 blockade in urothelial cancer (dated by TCRdb to 2017 to 2019). Notes on the research overall: Therapy was started in 2014 for all patients, and atezolizumab 1,200 mg was administered intravenously every 3 weeks. About 85% of the roughly 30 patients were males with bladder-origin urothelial cancer, and 18 of 29 reported a prior smoking history. Patients had an ECOG performance status of 0 or 1 and had received between 0 and 3 prior chemotherapy regimens. Blood samples were analyzed 3 weeks after the start of treatment (second dose) and 6 weeks after the start of treatment. A median of about 140,000 T cells and around 81,000 unique TCRs was obtained from blood samples, and a median clonality of roughly 0.08 was observed. The study, an exploratory multi-omic analysis, examined somatic, immune and clinical correlates of response to PD-L1 blockade with atezolizumab in urothelial cancer. Pretreatment tumor samples, along with matched peripheral blood serially collected before and after atezolizumab treatment, were subjected to TCR sequencing. Durable clinical benefit was defined as progression-free survival longer than 6 months, and TCR features were also tested against progression-free and overall survival. Whole exome sequencing and RNA sequencing of pretreatment tumors were performed alongside TCR sequencing in the same patients. Durable clinical benefit was achieved by nine patients but not by the remaining 20. Pretreatment blood TCR-seq was available for about 27 patients, at least one posttreatment blood collection was obtained for approximately 25 patients, and tumor TCR-seq was available for approximately 25 patients. Study-level results and caveats: Small sample size (n ≈ 28) and many exploratory analyses mean the results are intended to be hypothesis-generating. At 3 weeks after the start of treatment, tumor-associated TCR clones in peripheral blood had expanded more in patients with durable benefit (n of about 21, p = 0.022). A pretreatment peripheral blood TCR clonality below the median was linked to improved progression-free and overall survival.

Each PCR received spiked-in synthetic TCR analog templates so that absolute template abundance could be estimated from read counts. TCRbeta CDR3 regions were amplified from genomic DNA with bias-controlled V and J gene primers using the immunoSEQ assay. Rearranged TCRbeta segments were sequenced at approximately 20X coverage. The original pipeline was this. Clustering was used to correct sequencing errors, and CDR3s were annotated against IMGT so that V, D and J genes could be assigned. Only productive TCRbeta rearrangements were used in downstream analyses, excluding out-of-frame or stop-codon sequences. Clonality was calculated as one minus the Shannon entropy normalized by the log of the number of unique productive sequences. Fisher's exact test with Benjamini-Hochberg correction, using a cutoff of adjusted p below 0.01, was how clones that differed between time points or between blood and tumor were identified. This is the immuneACCESS table as TCRdb keeps it, with only in-frame sequences that have V and J called. A part of the clones is gone; compared with another copy, unresolved V genes explain less than half, and the rest is unexplained. V and J calls and clone size are as listed in that table; D and trimming were resolved from the DNA. The table for this sample lists about 91,000 clones; around four fifths of them were counted only once. The ten largest clones take up roughly 8% of the sample.

The time point label of this sample denotes: peripheral blood 6 weeks after treatment start. The cohort included about 27 patients with locally advanced or metastatic urothelial carcinoma who were treated at Memorial Sloan Kettering on a trial protocol. Peripheral blood mononuclear cells were collected pretreatment and during treatment, with between 1 and 8 total time points obtained per patient. The Qiagen DNeasy Blood extraction kit was used to purify genomic DNA from total PBMCs and tumor samples. PBMCs were collected pretreatment and during treatment, and were isolated and stored as previously described. A note on this clone: There is no known antigen for this receptor. Base-call qualities are not available, and no considerably larger clone is one nucleotide away.

The TCR originated in an older man with urothelial cancer. This specimen was PBMCs, taken around atezolizumab (anti-PD-L1) treatment.

The bases are TGTGCCAGCTCACCGGGGGACAGGGAGTGGAATGAGCAGTTCTTC. This codes for CASSPGDREWNEQFF. Recombination connected TRBV18 to TRBJ2-1, with 9 junctional bases fitting TRBD1. The CDR3, from cysteine to phenylalanine, totals 15 residues. Only the CDR3 region is kept as DNA, spanning 45 bases read in frame from base 1. The germline V gene encodes CDR1 KGHSH and CDR2 LQKENI. Trimming takes 3 bases off V and 7 bases off J; junction bases not matched to a gene: 7.